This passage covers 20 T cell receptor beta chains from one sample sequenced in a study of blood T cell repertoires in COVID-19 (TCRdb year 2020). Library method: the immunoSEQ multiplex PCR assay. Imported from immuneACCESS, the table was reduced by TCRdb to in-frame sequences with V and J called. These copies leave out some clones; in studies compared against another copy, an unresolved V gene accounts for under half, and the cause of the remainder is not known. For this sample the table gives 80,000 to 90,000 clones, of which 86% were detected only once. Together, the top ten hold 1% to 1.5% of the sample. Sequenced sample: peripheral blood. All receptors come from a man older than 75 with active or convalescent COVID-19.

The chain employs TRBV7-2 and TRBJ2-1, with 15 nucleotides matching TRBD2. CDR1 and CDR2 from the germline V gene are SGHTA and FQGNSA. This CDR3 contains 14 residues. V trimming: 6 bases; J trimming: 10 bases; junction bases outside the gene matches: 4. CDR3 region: CASRGTSGRWEQFF. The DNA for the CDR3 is TGTGCCAGCAGAGGGACTAGCGGGAGGTGGGAGCAGTTCTTC.

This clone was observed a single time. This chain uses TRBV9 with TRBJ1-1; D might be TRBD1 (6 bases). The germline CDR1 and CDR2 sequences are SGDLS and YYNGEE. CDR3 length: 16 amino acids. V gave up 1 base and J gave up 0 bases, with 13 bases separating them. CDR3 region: CASSVMTGHLNTEAFF. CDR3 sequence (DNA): TGTGCCAGCAGCGTAATGACGGGACACCTGAACACTGAAGCTTTCTTT.

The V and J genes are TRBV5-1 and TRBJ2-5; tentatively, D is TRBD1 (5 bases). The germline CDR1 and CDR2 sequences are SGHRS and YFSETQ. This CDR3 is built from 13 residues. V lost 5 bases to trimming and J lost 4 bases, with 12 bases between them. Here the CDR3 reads CASRGQDIETQYF. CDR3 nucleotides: TGCGCCAGCAGAGGTCAGGACATAGAGACCCAGTACTTC.

CDR3 sequence reads: CASTPGGTNEQYF. The CDR3 DNA reads TGTGCCAGCACCCCCGGGGGGACCAACGAGCAGTACTTC. V usage is TRBV11-1 and J usage is TRBJ2-7; 7 nucleotides align to TRBD2. The CDR3 length is 13 residues. J lost 5 bases, V lost 7 bases, and 8 bases had no gene match. Germline V CDR1 and CDR2: SGHAT, FQDESV (reference sequence).

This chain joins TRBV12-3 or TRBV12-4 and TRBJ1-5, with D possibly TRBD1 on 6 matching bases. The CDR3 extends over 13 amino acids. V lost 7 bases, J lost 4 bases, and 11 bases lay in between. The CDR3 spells CASTWTVNQPQHF. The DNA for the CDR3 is TGTGCCAGCACGTGGACAGTTAATCAGCCCCAGCATTTT.

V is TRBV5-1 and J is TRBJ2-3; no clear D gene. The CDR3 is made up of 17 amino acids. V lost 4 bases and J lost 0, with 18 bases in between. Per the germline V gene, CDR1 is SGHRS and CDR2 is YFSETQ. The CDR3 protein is CASSPSRRLYSTDTQYF. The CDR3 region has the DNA TGCGCCAGCAGCCCGTCCCGCCGACTGTATAGCACAGATACGCAGTATTTT.

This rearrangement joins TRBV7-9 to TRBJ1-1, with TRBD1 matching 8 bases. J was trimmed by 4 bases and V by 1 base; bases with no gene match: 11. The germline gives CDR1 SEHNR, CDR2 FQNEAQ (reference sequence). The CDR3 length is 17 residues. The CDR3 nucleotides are TGTGCCAGCAGCTTAGGACAGGGGTGGCCGGGGAGCACTGAAGCTTTCTTT. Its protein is CASSLGQGWPGSTEAFF.

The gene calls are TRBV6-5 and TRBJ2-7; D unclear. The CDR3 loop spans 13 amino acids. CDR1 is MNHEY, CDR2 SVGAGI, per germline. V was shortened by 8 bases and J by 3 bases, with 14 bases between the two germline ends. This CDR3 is CASLLRPGYEQYF. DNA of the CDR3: TGTGCCAGCCTTCTTCGACCAGGCTACGAGCAGTACTTC.

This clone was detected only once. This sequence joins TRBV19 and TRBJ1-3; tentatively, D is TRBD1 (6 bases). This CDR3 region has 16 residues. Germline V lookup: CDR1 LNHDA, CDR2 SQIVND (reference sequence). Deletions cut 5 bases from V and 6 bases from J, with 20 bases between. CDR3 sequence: CASSGYTGIGENTIYF. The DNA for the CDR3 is TGTGCCAGTAGTGGCTATACAGGGATCGGAGAAAACACCATATATTTT.

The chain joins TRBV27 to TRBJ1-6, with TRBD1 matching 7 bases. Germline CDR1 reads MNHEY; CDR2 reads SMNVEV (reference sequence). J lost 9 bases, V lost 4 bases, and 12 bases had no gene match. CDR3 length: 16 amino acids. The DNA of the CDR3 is TGTGCCAGCAGTTACCAACCAACAGGGGTTGGTTCACCCCTCCACTTT. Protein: CASSYQPTGVGSPLHF.

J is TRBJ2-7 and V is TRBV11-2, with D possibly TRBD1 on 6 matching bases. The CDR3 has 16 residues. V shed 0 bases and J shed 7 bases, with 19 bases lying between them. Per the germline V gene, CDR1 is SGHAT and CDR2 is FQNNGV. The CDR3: CASSLDSRQVFSEQYF. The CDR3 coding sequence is TGTGCCAGCAGCTTAGATTCGAGACAGGTGTTCTCGGAGCAGTACTTC.

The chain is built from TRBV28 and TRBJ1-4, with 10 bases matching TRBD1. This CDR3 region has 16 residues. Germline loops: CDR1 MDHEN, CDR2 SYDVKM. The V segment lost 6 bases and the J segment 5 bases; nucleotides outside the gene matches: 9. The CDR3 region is CASRPSGTGANEKLFF. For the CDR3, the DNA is TGTGCCAGCAGACCCTCCGGGACAGGGGCGAATGAAAAACTGTTTTTT.

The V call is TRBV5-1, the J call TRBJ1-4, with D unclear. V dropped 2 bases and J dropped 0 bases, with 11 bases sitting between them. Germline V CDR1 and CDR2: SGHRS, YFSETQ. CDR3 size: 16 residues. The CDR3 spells CASSFGKQATNEKLFF. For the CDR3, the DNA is TGCGCCAGCAGCTTCGGCAAGCAGGCAACTAATGAAAAACTGTTTTTT.

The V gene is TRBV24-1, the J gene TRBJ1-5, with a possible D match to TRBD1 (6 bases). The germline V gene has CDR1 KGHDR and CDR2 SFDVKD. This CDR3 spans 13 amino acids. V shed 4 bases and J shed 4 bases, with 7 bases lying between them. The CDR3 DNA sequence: TGTGCCACCAGTGAGACAGGTAATCAGCCCCAGCATTTT. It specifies CATSETGNQPQHF.

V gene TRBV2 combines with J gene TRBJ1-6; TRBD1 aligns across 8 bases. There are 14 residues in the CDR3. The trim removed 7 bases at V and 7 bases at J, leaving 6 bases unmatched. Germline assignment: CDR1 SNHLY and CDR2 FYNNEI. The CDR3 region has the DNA TGTGCCAGCATTGGCGACAGGGGAAATTCACCCCTCCACTTT. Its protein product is CASIGDRGNSPLHF.

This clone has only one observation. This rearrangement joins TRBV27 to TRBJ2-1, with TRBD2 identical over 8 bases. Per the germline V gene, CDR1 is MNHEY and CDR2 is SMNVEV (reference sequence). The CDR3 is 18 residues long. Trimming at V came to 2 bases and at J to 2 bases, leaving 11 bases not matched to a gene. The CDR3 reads CASSLGVSAGGAYNEQFF. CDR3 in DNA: TGTGCCAGCAGTTTAGGGGTTTCGGCGGGAGGTGCCTACAATGAGCAGTTCTTC.

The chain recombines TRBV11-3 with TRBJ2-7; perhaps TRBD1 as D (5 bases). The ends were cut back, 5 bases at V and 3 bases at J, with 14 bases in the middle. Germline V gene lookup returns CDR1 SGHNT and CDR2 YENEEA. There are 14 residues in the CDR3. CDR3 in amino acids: CASSPGQGLYEQYF. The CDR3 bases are TGTGCCAGCAGCCCAGGGCAGGGCCTCTACGAGCAGTACTTC. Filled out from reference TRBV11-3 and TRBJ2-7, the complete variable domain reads EAGVVQSPRYKIIEKKQPVAFWCNPISGHNTLYWYLQNLGQGPELLIRYENEEAVDDSQLPKDRFSAERLKGVDSTLKIQPAELGDSAVYLCASSPGQGLYEQYFGPGTRLTVT.

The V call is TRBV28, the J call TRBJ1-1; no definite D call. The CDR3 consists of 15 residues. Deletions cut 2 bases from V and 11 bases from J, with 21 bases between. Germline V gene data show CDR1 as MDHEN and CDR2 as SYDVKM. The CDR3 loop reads CASSLMSGRYAQAFF. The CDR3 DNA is TGTGCCAGCAGTTTAATGAGTGGGCGTTATGCACAGGCTTTCTTT. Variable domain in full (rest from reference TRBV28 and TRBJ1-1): DVKVTQSSRYLVKRTGEKVFLECVQDMDHENMFWYRQDPGLGLRLIYFSYDVKMKEKGDIPEGYSVSREKKERFSLILESASTNQTSMYLCASSLMSGRYAQAFFGQGTRLTVV.

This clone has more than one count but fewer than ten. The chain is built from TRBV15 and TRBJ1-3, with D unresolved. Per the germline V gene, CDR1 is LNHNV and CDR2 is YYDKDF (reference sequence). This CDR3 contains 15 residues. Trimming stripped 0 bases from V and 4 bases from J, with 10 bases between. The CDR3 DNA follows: TGTGCCACCAGCAGAGATCCGGTAGAGGGAAACACCATATATTTT. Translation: CATSRDPVEGNTIYF.

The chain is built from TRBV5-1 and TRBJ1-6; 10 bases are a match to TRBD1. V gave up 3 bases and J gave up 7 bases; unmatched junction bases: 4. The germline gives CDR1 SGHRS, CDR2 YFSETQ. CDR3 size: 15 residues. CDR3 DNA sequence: TGCGCCAGCAGCTCGGGACAGGGGACCAATTCACCCCTCCACTTT. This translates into CASSSGQGTNSPLHF. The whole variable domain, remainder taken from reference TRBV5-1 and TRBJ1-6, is KAGVTQTPRYLIKTRGQQVTLSCSPISGHRSVSWYQQTPGQGLQFLFEYFSETQRNKGNFPGRFSGRQFSNSRSEMNVSTLELGDSALYLCASSSGQGTNSPLHFGNGTRLTVT.